This T cell receptor (beta chain) is drawn from a study of blood T cell repertoires in COVID-19. Sequencing used immunoSEQ multiplex PCR; TCRdb keeps in-frame clones, though not all of them. Among about 190,000 clones, under 85% were seen once, and the ten largest hold roughly a sixth. CDR1 MNHEY and CDR2 SMNVEV come from the germline V gene (reference sequence). V trimming: 10 bases; J trimming: 0 bases; junction bases outside the gene matches: 11. This CDR3 region has 16 residues. The sequencing input was peripheral blood. This chain links TRBV27 with TRBJ2-3; 9 bases align to TRBD2. This clonotype originated in a man aged 60 to 75 with active or convalescent COVID-19. The CDR3 region is CATKGHSGRSTDTQYF. CDR3 coding DNA: TGTGCCACCAAAGGCCACAGCGGGAGGAGCACAGATACGCAGTATTTT.